This T cell receptor (beta chain) was sequenced for a study of read filtering for tumor transcriptome and immune sequencing. Study-wide context: Revised staging placed fewer than ten patients in R-ISS I, about 15 in II, 6 or 7 in III. TCR-mapped reads were about 3.5 to 11 million with IR-seq versus about 85 to 1,300 with RNA-seq. Findings of the study overall: IR-seq captured clonotypes deeper and more reliably than RNA-seq.

Molecular barcoded adaptors covering alpha/delta and beta/gamma chains were used on approximately 400 ng RNA. TCRdb called the reads again in MiXCR, with one record for every CDR3 protein. The sample consists of over 80,000 distinct CDR3 sequences, about 12% of them appearing once. This clonotype occurred a few times. Its antigen is unknown. At the time of active disease, bone marrow was collected from every patient. Germline CDR1 and CDR2: SGHRS and YFSETQ. The CDR3 is 15 amino acids. V dropped 1 base and J dropped 0 bases, with 7 bases sitting between them. The specimen sequenced was a population of CD138-negative cells sorted from bone marrow. The chain couples TRBV5-1 to TRBJ2-2, with D possibly TRBD2 on 5 matching bases. The receptor was derived from a donor over 35 with multiple myeloma. The CDR3 loop is CASSLWTANTGELFF. CDR3 coding DNA: TGCGCCAGCAGCTTGTGGACTGCGAACACCGGGGAGCTGTTTTTT.